This T cell receptor (beta chain) was sequenced during a study of T cells after yellow fever vaccination. Study-level points and caveats: The secondary response was weaker, and its peak arrived faster, on day 5 versus 15.

TCRdb fed the 5' RACE reads into MiXCR, producing one record per CDR3 protein. The repertoire has 300,000 to 400,000 distinct CDR3 sequences, 3% to 4.5% of them found once; the top ten carry 20% to 30%. This clonotype was observed many times. Its antigen remains unidentified. CDR3 length: 16 residues. The germline V gene encodes CDR1 SGHRS and CDR2 YFSETQ. V was clipped by 4 bases and J by 1 base, with 17 bases between them. This TCR came from a man aged 18 to 35 who received the YFV17D yellow fever vaccine. The material was PBMCs, obtained 5 days after the yellow fever booster vaccination. The chain recombines TRBV5-1 with TRBJ1-1; D not resolved. This CDR3 reads CASSPLTRNPNTEAFF. Here the CDR3 DNA reads TGCGCCAGCAGCCCCCTGACACGGAATCCGAACACTGAAGCTTTCTTT.